This T cell receptor beta chain was sequenced for a study of shared clonotypes between healthy human individuals. J lost 3 bases, V lost 5 bases, and 10 bases had no gene match. Germline V lookup: CDR1 SNHLY, CDR2 FYNNEI. This CDR3 contains 15 residues. An even split of each subset's genomic DNA across several immunoSEQ plates was performed. Using immunoSEQ multiplex PCR, the repertoire was profiled, and TCRdb retains in-frame clones only, with some absent. The table lists 550,000 to 800,000 clones, less than 95% of them singletons. The sequenced sample was memory CD8+ T cells from PBMCs. Documented subset: CD45RO+ cells pooled with CCR7-negative TemRA cells. The receptor was isolated from a man aged 18 to 30 in good health. Some clones in this sample may be carry-over from other donors' samples. The V and J genes are TRBV2 and TRBJ2-7; 7 bases are a match to TRBD2. The CDR3 loop is CASSLPVGGFYEQYF. The CDR3 DNA reads as TGTGCCAGCAGTTTACCGGTCGGGGGGTTCTACGAGCAGTACTTC.